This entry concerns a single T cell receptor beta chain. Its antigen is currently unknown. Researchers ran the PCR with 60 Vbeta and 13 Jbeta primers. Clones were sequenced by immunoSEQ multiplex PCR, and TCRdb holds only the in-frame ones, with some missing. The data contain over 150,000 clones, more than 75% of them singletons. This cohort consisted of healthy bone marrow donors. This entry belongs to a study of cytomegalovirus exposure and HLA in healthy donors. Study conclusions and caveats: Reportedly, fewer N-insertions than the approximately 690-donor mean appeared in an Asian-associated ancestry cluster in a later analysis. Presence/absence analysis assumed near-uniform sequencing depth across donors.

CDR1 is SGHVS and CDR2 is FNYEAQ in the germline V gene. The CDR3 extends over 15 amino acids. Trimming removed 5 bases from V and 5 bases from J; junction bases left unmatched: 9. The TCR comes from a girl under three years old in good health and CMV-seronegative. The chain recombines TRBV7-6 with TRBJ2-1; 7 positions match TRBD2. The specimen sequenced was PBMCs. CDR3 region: CASSHYWAGDNEQFF. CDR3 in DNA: TGTGCCAGCAGCCACTACTGGGCGGGGGACAATGAGCAGTTCTTC.